What follows are 13 T cell receptor beta chains derived from one specimen sequenced in a study of blood T cell repertoires in COVID-19 (dated by TCRdb to the early 2020s). Library preparation used the immunoSEQ multiplex PCR assay. Drawn from immuneACCESS, this table holds only the in-frame rearrangements with V and J called that TCRdb kept. Clones are partly lost; checked studies trace under half to an unresolved V gene and leave the rest unexplained. This sample gives 120,000 to 150,000 clones in total; about 80% of them show up just once. Roughly 4.8% of the sample is taken by the ten largest. Input material: peripheral blood. The receptors shown here come from a human donor in a cohort sampled during active COVID-19.

V usage is TRBV6-1 and J usage is TRBJ1-2; 8 nucleotides agree with TRBD1. V lost 1 base and J lost 4; bases outside the gene matches: 5. This CDR3 is built from 15 residues. CDR1 and CDR2 (germline): MNHNS, SASEGT. In DNA, the CDR3 is TGTGCCAGCAGTGAAGGGACAGGGCTCGCCTATGGCTACACCTTC. It codes for CASSEGTGLAYGYTF.

This clone showed up just a few times. The chain joins TRBV29-1 to TRBJ2-7, with TRBD1 matching over 9 bases. This CDR3 is 12 amino acids long. V shed 6 bases, J shed 4 bases, and the junction held 4 bases outside the gene matches. CDR1 SQVTM and CDR2 ANQGSEA come from the germline V gene. The DNA for the CDR3 is TGCAGCGTGGGACAGGGTTTTTACGAGCAGTACTTC. Translating gives CSVGQGFYEQYF.

This chain connects TRBV30 to TRBJ1-2, with 11 bases lining up with TRBD1. Germline V lookup: CDR1 GTSNPN, CDR2 SVGIG (reference sequence). This CDR3 has 12 amino acids. V lost 6 bases, J lost 6 bases, and 3 bases stayed unmatched. CDR3 amino acids: CACGTGGHGYTF. Written as DNA, the CDR3 is TGTGCCTGTGGGACAGGGGGTCATGGCTACACCTTC.

This clone has only one observation. The genes are TRBV9 and TRBJ2-3, with D tentatively TRBD2 (6 bases). The V gene lost 2 bases and the J gene lost 7 bases, with 17 bases spanning the gap. This CDR3 region has 15 residues. Germline values: CDR1 SGDLS, CDR2 YYNGEE. The CDR3 region has the DNA TGTGCCAGCAGCGTGGGACTGCACGAGGGCTATACGCAGTATTTT. Residues: CASSVGLHEGYTQYF.

In its sample, this clone was seen once. In DNA, the CDR3 is TGTGCCAGCAGCTTAGGAAGCAGGGGGCGCGGAGTTCTGTTCACTGAAGCTTTCTTT. Residues: CASSLGSRGRGVLFTEAFF. The gene calls are TRBV11-2 and TRBJ1-1; 8 nucleotides line up with TRBD1. The V and J ends lost 1 base and 4 bases, in that order; junction bases with no gene match: 17. This CDR3 region has 19 residues. Germline V gene data show CDR1 as SGHAT and CDR2 as FQNNGV.

This clone was counted only a few times. The chain uses TRBV30 and TRBJ1-4, with D tentatively TRBD1 (5 bases). CDR3 length: 14 amino acids. Per germline, CDR1 GTSNPN and CDR2 SVGIG (reference sequence). Deletions cut 3 bases from V and 5 bases from J, with 13 bases between. Here the CDR3 reads CAWRKGLNNEKLFF. The CDR3 DNA sequence: TGTGCCTGGAGGAAGGGGTTAAACAATGAAAAACTGTTTTTT.

This chain joins TRBV3-1 (or the pseudogene TRBV3-2) and TRBJ1-2; the D gene is possibly TRBD1 (5 bases). Germline lookup yields CDR1 LGHDT and CDR2 YNNKEL (reference sequence). V lost 0 bases, J lost 3 bases, and 11 bases lay in between. The CDR3 extends over 15 amino acids. As DNA, the CDR3 is TGTGCCAGCAGCCAAGATACGGGGGGGTACTATGGCTACACCTTC. It translates to CASSQDTGGYYGYTF.

The J gene is TRBJ2-7, the V gene TRBV6-5; D is perhaps TRBD2 (5 bases). The germline CDR1 and CDR2 sequences are MNHEY and SVGAGI. V shed 6 bases and J shed 5 bases, with 8 bases lying between them. This CDR3 region has 11 residues. The CDR3 nucleotides are TGTGCCAGCAGCGTACTAGACGAGCAGTACGTC. The encoded protein is CASSVLDEQYV.

To note about this clone: This specimen includes other DNA sequences encoding the same CDR3. The J gene is TRBJ2-2, the V gene TRBV3-1 (or the pseudogene TRBV3-2); D gene ambiguous. CDR1 and CDR2 from the germline V gene are LGHDT and YNNKEL (reference sequence). This CDR3 is 12 amino acids long. Trimming left V 3 bases short and J 5 bases short, with 4 bases between. CDR3: CASSQSTGELFF. The CDR3 nucleotides read TGTGCCAGCAGCCAGAGTACCGGGGAGCTGTTTTTT.

As DNA, the CDR3 is TGTGCCAGCTCGACGGACAGCCTCGGAAACACCATATATTTT. It yields the protein CASSTDSLGNTIYF. The chain combines TRBV18 with TRBJ1-3; D possibly corresponds to TRBD1 (6 bases). The CDR3 runs 14 residues. V was shortened by 6 bases and J by 4 bases, with 13 bases between the two germline ends. CDR1 is KGHSH and CDR2 is LQKENI in the germline V gene.

In this sample, this clone turned up once. The rearrangement links TRBV19 to TRBJ2-2; TRBD2 might be the D (5 bases). Trimming pared 6 bases from V and 5 bases from J, leaving 16 bases between. Germline-derived CDR1 and CDR2 are LNHDA and SQIVND (reference sequence). This CDR3 is built from 15 residues. The CDR3 DNA follows: TGTGCCAGTAGCCCAGAGTTCAGAGGGACCGGGGAGCTGTTTTTT. This sequence encodes CASSPEFRGTGELFF.

The rearrangement uses TRBV7-9 and TRBJ1-1, with 8 nucleotides matching TRBD1. V was pared by 5 bases and J by 0 bases, with 8 bases of the junction left unmatched. This CDR3 contains 16 residues. The germline gives CDR1 SEHNR, CDR2 FQNEAQ (reference sequence). The CDR3 reads CASSTLRQGLNTEAFF. The DNA of the CDR3 is TGTGCCAGCAGCACTTTGAGACAGGGGCTGAACACTGAAGCTTTCTTT.

The rearrangement uses TRBV19 and TRBJ1-5; TRBD1 might be the D (6 bases). The CDR3 has 15 amino acids. Trimming pared 5 bases from V and 1 base from J, leaving 12 bases between. CDR1 and CDR2 (germline): LNHDA, SQIVND (reference sequence). The CDR3 coding sequence is TGTGCCAGTAGTTCCCGGGGGGCCAGCAATCAGCCCCAGCATTTT. Residues: CASSSRGASNQPQHF.